This T cell receptor (beta chain) comes out of a study of blood T cell repertoires in COVID-19. CDR1 LNHNV and CDR2 YYDKDF come from the germline V gene (reference sequence). The CDR3 loop spans 22 amino acids. With V trimmed by 3 bases and J by 5 bases, 23 bases remained unmatched. Original handling: Nucleated cell counts were estimated from reference gene primer amplification. The table came from immunoSEQ multiplex PCR; TCRdb's copy has only in-frame clones and leaves some out. V and J calls and clone size are those listed in that table; D and trimming were worked out from the DNA. Among approximately 250,000 clones listed, 84% were seen once.

The TCR comes from a human donor in a cohort sampled during active COVID-19. Sequenced input: peripheral blood. V gene TRBV15 combines with J gene TRBJ2-1, with 12 bases fitting TRBD1. The CDR3 DNA reads TGTGCCACCAGCAGCCCCAGGGGACAGGGGGCGGGATCGGGACTATCGAACAATGAGCAGTTCTTC. Protein product: CATSSPRGQGAGSGLSNNEQFF.